This TCR beta chain was sequenced for a study of blood T cell repertoires in COVID-19. Study-level information: The United States, Italy and Spain supplied acute and convalescent COVID-19 samples. The analysed material was cDNA or gDNA that came from T cells, B-cell-depleted T cells, or PBMCs.

The data were produced by immunoSEQ multiplex PCR, yet TCRdb's version contains in-frame clones alone and is incomplete. The sample lists tens of thousands of clones; about 80% were seen once. CDR3 length: 13 amino acids. V was clipped by 6 bases and J by 4 bases, with 12 bases between them. The material sequenced was peripheral blood. The chain combines TRBV12-3 or TRBV12-4 with TRBJ1-1; possible D gene TRBD1, 6 bases. This clonotype was sampled from a human donor in a cohort sampled during active COVID-19. CDR3 sequence: CASSLLGGTEAFF. The CDR3 DNA reads as TGTGCCAGCAGCCTCCTAGGGGGCACTGAAGCTTTCTTT.